This TCR beta chain originates from a study of T cells in Graves' hyperthyroidism and ophthalmopathy (dated by TCRdb to the late 2010s). Describing the broader study: Peripheral blood samples were taken at initial diagnosis, before any treatment was given. A discovery cohort of roughly 100 patients, approximately 44 with Graves' ophthalmopathy and 57 with stable Graves' hyperthyroidism, was used to find distinguishing TCR V-J signatures. Prospective prediction of ophthalmopathy was tested in an independent validation cohort of 18 to 20 hyperthyroidism patients and 17 patients who later progressed to ophthalmopathy. The approximately 95 discovery patients were divided at random into training and test sets in a 7:3 ratio. In addition, the study compared T-cell repertoires in thyroid tissue and in blood from six Graves' hyperthyroidism patients. Once sampling was done, hyperthyroidism patients were given methimazole at a starting dose of 30 mg daily, whereas ophthalmopathy patients were given high-dose intravenous methylprednisolone. According to the paper, TCR Vbeta CDR3 sequencing was carried out on roughly 130 peripheral blood samples, which came from approximately 43 ophthalmopathy, under 80 hyperthyroidism and approximately 17 progressor patients. Findings and caveats that apply to the study as a whole: No statistical method was used to fix the sample size in advance, and group allocation was not hidden from the investigators. Most expanded thyroid clonotypes (frequency above 0.001) were also detected in blood, a finding suggesting that blood repertoires may reflect thyroid immune responses. In cross-validation, a model built on a 13 V-J signature told ophthalmopathy apart from stable hyperthyroidism with 85% to 90% sensitivity and 81% to 82% specificity, and in testing the same model reached 80%/75%. During validation, the model predicted progression to ophthalmopathy a median of around six months ahead of onset, with almost 71% sensitivity and under 85% specificity.

On this clonotype: Its antigen is currently not known. It has no much larger one-base neighbor in the sample; base qualities were not kept.

V loses 4 bases at its end and J loses 5 bases; junction bases beyond the gene matches: 4. Based on the germline V gene, the CDR1 and CDR2 sequences are SNHLY and FYNNEI. From cysteine to phenylalanine, the CDR3 is 14 amino acids long. Just CDR3 DNA is preserved here, 42 bases in frame from base 1. A patient counted as having stable Graves' hyperthyroidism if no progression to ophthalmopathy occurred over 18 months of follow-up. Hyperthyroidism patients were newly diagnosed, with disease duration under 2 months, and aged 18 to 65 years. The study excluded patients with uncontrolled infections, other autoimmune diseases, pregnancy or lactation. Diagnoses were based on clinical symptoms, serum thyroxine and TRAb, thyroid ultrasound and orbital computed tomography. Ficoll-Paque density gradient centrifugation was used to isolate PBMCs from approximately 10 ml of fresh peripheral blood. Trizol reagent was used to extract total RNA, and RNA quality was then checked on an Agilent 2100 Bioanalyzer.

Amplification of TCR beta CDR3 regions was carried out from RNA transcripts. For the first round of RT-PCR on the TCR CDR3, the HTBI primer set was used together with the Qiagen OneStep RT-PCR kit. The libraries were constructed in a second round of multiplex PCR and then size-selected and purified. Sequencing of the libraries was done on an Illumina HiSeq2000 using paired-end 100 bp reads. The study's processing was this. Raw data were processed with SOAPnuke, discarding reads with adapters, uncalled bases, mean Phred below 15, or no exact constant-primer or identifier match. High-quality paired reads were merged using COPE v1.2.5, and each unique nucleotide sequence was defined as a clonotype. MiTCR v1.1 was used to align clonotypes to the IMGT TRBV, TRBD and TRBJ reference segments. The analysis was restricted to V-J combinations with a frequency above 0.0001, which together covered just over 99% of the repertoires. The TCS score was defined as F50 (clonal expansion) divided by E x V (chaos), with BLOSUM62-based TCRdist calculated between CDR3 peptides within each V-J. Welch's t-statistics and random forest reduced around 510 V-J features to roughly 13, which were used in a naive Bayes classifier (R e1071). TCRdb's own reprocessing of the public reads used fastp at Q25 and MiXCR and kept productive beta chains. Here each entry gathers all rows of one CDR3 protein and keeps the most common genes and DNA. The authors' filters were not applied to this entry. The sample table shows approximately 400,000 distinct CDR3 sequences, and about 15% are seen once. The leading ten clones occupy over 25% of the sample.

In this chain, TRBV2 is recombined with TRBJ2-3; 9 central nucleotides agree with TRBD2. Sequencing was performed on blood. The receptor comes from a woman aged 30 to 39 with Graves' hyperthyroidism. The bases read TGTGCCAGCAGTGTAGCGGGGGCCGGAGATACGCAGTATTTT. It encodes CASSVAGAGDTQYF.